This T cell receptor (beta chain) derives from a study of T cells in Graves' hyperthyroidism and ophthalmopathy. CDR3 size: 19 residues. V shed 3 bases and J 0 bases; nucleotides not matched to a gene: 6. Germline-derived CDR1 and CDR2 are MDHEN and SYDVKM. Researchers barred patients who had uncontrolled infection, other autoimmune disease, pregnancy or lactation. The source material, RNA transcripts, was used to amplify TCR beta CDR3 regions. HTBI primers were the set used in a first-round RT-PCR of the TCR CDR3. Each CDR3 protein is one row after TCRdb ran MiXCR on the multiplex PCR reads. This sample has 600,000 or so distinct CDR3 sequences, with about 14% found just once. This clonotype was observed at least ten times.

This clonotype was obtained from a woman between 45 and 60 years old with Graves' ophthalmopathy. The sequencing input was blood. The chain recombines TRBV28 with TRBJ2-2; 14 positions match TRBD2. CDR3 sequence: CASSFFGTSGSPNTGELFF. The CDR3 region has the DNA TGTGCCAGCAGTTTCTTCGGGACTAGCGGGAGCCCGAACACCGGGGAGCTGTTTTTT.